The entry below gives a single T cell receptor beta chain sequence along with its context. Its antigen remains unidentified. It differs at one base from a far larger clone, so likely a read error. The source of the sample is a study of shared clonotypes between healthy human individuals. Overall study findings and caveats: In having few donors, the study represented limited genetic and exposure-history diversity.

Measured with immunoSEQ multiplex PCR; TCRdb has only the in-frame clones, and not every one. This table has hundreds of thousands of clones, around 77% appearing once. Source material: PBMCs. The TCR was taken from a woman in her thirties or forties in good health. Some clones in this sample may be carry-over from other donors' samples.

In DNA, the CDR3 is TGTACCAGCAGTGAATATGGGGGCTTATACGAGCAGTACTTC. It is translated as CTSSEYGGLYEQYF. This chain joins TRBV2 and TRBJ2-7, with a weak D call TRBD1 (6 bases). CDR1 and CDR2 from the germline V gene are SNHLY and FYNNEI. The CDR3 loop spans 14 amino acids.